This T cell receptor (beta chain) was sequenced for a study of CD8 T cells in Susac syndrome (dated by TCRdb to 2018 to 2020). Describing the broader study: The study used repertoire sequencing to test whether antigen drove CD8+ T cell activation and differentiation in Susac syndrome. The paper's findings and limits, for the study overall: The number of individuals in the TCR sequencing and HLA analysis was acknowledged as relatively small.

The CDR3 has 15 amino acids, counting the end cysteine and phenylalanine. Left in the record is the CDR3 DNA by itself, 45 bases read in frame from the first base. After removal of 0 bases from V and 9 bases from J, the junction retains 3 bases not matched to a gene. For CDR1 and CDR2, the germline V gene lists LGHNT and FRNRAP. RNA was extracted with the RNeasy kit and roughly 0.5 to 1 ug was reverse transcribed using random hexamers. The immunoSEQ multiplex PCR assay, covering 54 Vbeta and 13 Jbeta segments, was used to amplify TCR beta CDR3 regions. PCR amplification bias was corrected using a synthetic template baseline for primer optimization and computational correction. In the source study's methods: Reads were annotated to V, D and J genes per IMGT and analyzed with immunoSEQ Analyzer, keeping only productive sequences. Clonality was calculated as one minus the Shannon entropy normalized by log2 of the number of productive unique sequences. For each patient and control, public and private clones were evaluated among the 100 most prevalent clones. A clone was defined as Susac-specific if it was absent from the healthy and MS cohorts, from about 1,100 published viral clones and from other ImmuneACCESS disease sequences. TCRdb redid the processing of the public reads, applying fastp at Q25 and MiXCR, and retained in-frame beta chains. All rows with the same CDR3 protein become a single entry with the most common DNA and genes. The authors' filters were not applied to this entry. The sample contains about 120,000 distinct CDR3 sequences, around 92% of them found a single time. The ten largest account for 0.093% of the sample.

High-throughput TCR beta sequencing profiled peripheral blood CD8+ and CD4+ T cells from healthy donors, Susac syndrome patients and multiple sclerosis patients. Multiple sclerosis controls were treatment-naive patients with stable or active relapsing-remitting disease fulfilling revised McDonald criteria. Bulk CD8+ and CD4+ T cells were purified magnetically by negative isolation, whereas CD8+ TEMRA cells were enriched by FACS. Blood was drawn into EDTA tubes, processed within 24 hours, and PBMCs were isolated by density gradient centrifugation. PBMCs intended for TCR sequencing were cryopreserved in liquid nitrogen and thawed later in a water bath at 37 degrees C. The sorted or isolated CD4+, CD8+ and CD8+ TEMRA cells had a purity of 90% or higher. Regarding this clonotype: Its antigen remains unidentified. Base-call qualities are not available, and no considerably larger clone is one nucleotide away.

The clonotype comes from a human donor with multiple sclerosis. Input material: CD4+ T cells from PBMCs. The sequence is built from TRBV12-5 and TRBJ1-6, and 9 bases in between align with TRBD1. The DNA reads TGTGCTAGTGGTTTGGTACTGGGACAGGGTTCACCCCTCCACTTT. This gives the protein CASGLVLGQGSPLHF.